What follows describes a single T cell receptor (beta chain). What it binds is not known. Gene names are mouse gene names. The missing CDR3 end, 1 residue past where the read stops, is filled in from the germline J gene. This sample was taken from a study of tissue T cells after allogeneic stem cell transplantation. Study results and caveats: Motif-based clustering found tissue-specific repertoire signatures shared across patients, though few clones were shared.

Trimming cost V 5 bases and J 4 bases; bases outside gene matches: 2. The CDR3 consists of 13 residues. The germline CDR1 and CDR2 sequences are SNHLY and FYNGKV (reference sequence). TCRbeta CDR3 was sequenced at survey depth with template counts. Some clones are missing from TCRdb's copy, which holds only in-frame ones; the method was immunoSEQ multiplex PCR. The repertoire holds 6,500 to 8,000 clones, about 47% seen once, with approximately 5.4% in the top ten. Time point denoted: mouse harvest day 7 after allogeneic transplant. Tail vein injection delivered 10^7 T-cell-depleted bone marrow cells and 10^6 splenic CD5+ T cells.

Sequenced: gut tissue. The receptor was derived from a female BALB/c mouse given C57BL/6 T cells with graft-versus-host disease after an allogeneic hematopoietic cell transplant. J is TRBJ1-1 and V is TRBV3, with TRBD1 matching over 9 bases. The DNA read from the CDR3 is TGTGCCAGCAGCACAGGGGGCGGCACAGAAGTCTTC. Protein product: CASSTGGGTEVF. The whole CDR3 sequence is CASSTGGGTEVFF.